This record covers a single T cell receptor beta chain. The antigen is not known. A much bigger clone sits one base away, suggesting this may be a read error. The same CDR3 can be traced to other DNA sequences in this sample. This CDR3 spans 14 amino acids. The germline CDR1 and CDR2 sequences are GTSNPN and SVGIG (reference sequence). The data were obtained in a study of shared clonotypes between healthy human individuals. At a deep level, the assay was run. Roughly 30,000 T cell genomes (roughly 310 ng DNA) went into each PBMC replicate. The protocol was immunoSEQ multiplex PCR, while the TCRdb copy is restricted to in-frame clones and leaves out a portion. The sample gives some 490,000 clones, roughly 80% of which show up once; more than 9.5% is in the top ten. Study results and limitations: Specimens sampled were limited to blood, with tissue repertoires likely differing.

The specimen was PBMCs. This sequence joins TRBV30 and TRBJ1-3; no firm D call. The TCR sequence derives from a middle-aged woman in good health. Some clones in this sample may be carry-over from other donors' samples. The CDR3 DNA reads TGTGCTTGGAGTCTGCAATATGGAGGAAACACCATATATTTT. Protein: CAWSLQYGGNTIYF.